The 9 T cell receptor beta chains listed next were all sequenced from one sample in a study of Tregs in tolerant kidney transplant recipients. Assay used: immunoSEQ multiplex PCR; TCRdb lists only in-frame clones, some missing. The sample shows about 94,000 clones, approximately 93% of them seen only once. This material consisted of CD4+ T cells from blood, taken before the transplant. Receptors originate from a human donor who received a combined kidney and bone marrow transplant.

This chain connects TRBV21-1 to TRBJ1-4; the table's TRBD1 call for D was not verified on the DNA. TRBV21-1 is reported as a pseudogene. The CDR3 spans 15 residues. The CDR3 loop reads CASSFWTGDGEKLFF. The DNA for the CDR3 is TGTGCCAGCAGCTTTTGGACAGGGGATGGTGAAAAACTGTTTTTT.

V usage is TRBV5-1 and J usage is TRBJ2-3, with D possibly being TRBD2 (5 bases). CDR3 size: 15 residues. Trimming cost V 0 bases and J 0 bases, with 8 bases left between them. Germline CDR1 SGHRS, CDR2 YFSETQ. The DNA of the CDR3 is TGCGCCAGCAGCTTGGATAGGACTAGCACAGATACGCAGTATTTT. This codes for CASSLDRTSTDTQYF. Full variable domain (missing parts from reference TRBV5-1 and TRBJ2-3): KAGVTQTPRYLIKTRGQQVTLSCSPISGHRSVSWYQQTPGQGLQFLFEYFSETQRNKGNFPGRFSGRQFSNSRSEMNVSTLELGDSALYLCASSLDRTSTDTQYFGPGTRLTVL.

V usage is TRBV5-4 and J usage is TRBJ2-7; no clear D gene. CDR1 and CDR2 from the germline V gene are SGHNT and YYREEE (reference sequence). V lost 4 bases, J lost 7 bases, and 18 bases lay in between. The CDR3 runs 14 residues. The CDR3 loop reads CASSPAATVREQYF. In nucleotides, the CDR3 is TGTGCCAGCAGCCCCGCGGCTACCGTGAGGGAGCAGTACTTC.

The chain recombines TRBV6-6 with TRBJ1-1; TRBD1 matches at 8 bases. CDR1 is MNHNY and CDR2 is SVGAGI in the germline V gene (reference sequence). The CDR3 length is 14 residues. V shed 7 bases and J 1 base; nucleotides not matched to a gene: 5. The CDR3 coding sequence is TGTGCCAGCAAGGTGACAGGGGCGAACACTGAAGCTTTCTTT. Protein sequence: CASKVTGANTEAFF.

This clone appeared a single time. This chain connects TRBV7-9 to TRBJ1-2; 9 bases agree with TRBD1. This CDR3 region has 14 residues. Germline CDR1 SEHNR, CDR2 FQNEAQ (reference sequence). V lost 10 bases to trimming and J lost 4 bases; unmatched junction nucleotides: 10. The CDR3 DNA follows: TGTGCCACCGGACCGGGACAGGGTCCCTATGGCTACACCTTC. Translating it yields CATGPGQGPYGYTF. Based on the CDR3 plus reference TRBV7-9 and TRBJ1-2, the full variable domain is DTGVSQNPRHKITKRGQNVTFRCDPISEHNRLYWYRQTLGQGPEFLTYFQNEAQLEKSRLLSDRFSAERPKGSFSTLEIQRTEQGDSAMYLCATGPGQGPYGYTFGSGTRLTVV.

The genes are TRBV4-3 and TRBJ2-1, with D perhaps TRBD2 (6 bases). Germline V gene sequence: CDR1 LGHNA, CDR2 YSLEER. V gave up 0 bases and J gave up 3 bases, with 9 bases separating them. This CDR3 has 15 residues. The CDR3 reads CASSQETGDYNEQFF. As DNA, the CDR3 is TGCGCCAGCAGCCAAGAGACGGGGGACTACAATGAGCAGTTCTTC.

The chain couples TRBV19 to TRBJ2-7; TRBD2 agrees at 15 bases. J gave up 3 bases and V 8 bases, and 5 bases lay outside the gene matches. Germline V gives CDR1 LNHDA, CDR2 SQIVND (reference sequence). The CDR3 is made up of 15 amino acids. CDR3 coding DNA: TGTGCCAGTGGGACTAGCGGGAGGCCTGGCTACGAGCAGTACTTC. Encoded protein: CASGTSGRPGYEQYF.

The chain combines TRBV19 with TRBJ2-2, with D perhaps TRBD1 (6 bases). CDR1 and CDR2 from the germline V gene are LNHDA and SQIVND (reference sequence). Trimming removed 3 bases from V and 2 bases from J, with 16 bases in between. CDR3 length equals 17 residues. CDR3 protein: CASSISRRQANTGELFF. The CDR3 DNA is TGTGCCAGTAGTATTAGCCGCAGACAGGCCAACACCGGGGAGCTGTTTTTT. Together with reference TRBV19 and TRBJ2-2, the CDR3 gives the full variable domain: DGGITQSPKYLFRKEGQNVTLSCEQNLNHDAMYWYRQDPGQGLRLIYYSQIVNDFQKGDIAEGYSVSREKKESFPLTVTSAQKNPTAFYLCASSISRRQANTGELFFGEGSRLTVL.

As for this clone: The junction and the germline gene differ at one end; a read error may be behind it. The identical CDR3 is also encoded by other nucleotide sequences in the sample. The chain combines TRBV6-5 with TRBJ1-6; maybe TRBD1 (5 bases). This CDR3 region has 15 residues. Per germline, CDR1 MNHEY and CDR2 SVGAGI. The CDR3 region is CASSIEYRSNSPLHF. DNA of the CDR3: TGTGCCAGCAGTATTGAATACAGGAGTAATTCCCCCCTCCACTTT.